Sequencing of this T cell receptor beta chain was carried out in a study of T cells after yellow fever vaccination. Overall study context: Preparation of fractions with low cell numbers was performed using SMART-Seq v4 Ultra Low Input.

TCRdb called the 5' RACE reads again in MiXCR, with one record for every CDR3 protein. The sample has fewer than 400,000 distinct CDR3 sequences; 6.2% are singletons. This clonotype was counted at least ten times. The receptor's source is a man aged 25 to 45 who received the YFV17D yellow fever vaccine. Sequences were derived from PBMCs, sampled 5 days after the yellow fever booster vaccination.

The CDR3, as DNA: TGTGCCAGCAGCTTTTCGAGCGGGAGTTCTAGCACAGATACGCAGTATTTT. It yields the protein CASSFSSGSSSTDTQYF. The chain carries TRBV7-2 and TRBJ2-3; 8 nucleotides line up with TRBD2. Germline lookup yields CDR1 SGHTA and CDR2 FQGNSA. The CDR3 is 17 residues long. The ends lost 3 bases at V and 0 bases at J; junction bases unmatched: 8. Based on the CDR3 plus reference TRBV7-2 and TRBJ2-3, the full variable domain is GAGVSQSPSNKVTEKGKDVELRCDPISGHTALYWYRQSLGQGLEFLIYFQGNSAPDKSGLPSDRFSAERTGGSVSTLTIQRTQQEDSAVYLCASSFSSGSSSTDTQYFGPGTRLTVL.